This T cell receptor (beta chain) came from a study of shared clonotypes between healthy human individuals. The CDR3 has 16 residues. V was shortened by 0 bases and J by 0 bases, with 11 bases between the two germline ends. Germline CDR1 SGHDN, CDR2 FVKESK. Measured with immunoSEQ multiplex PCR; TCRdb has only the in-frame clones, and not every one. The sample holds 2 million to 2.5 million clones, around 90% seen once. The source is a man younger than 30 in good health. Some clones in this sample may be carry-over from other donors' samples. The specimen sequenced was naive CD4+ T cells from PBMCs. This sample's subset: CD45RA+ positively selected. This chain uses TRBV14 with TRBJ1-2; no firm D call. CDR3 sequence (DNA): TGTGCCAGCAGCCAAGAAAGGACGATGTCTAACTATGGCTACACCTTC. The encoded protein is CASSQERTMSNYGYTF.